The next 26 T cell receptor beta chains were all read from a single sample in a study of shared clonotypes between healthy human individuals. CD45RO-negative, CCR7-selected cells formed the naive CD8 fraction, which excluded terminally differentiated effector memory CD45RA+ cells. Sequencing was performed with immunoSEQ multiplex PCR; in TCRdb, only in-frame clones are kept and a portion is missing. The sample includes hundreds of thousands of clones, about 95% of them seen just once. Sequencing was done on a sample of naive CD8+ T cells sorted from blood. The origin of the receptors is a woman younger than 45 in good health.

The gene calls are TRBV29-1 and TRBJ2-1, with 14 bases that match TRBD2. Germline trimming cut 3 bases from V and 7 bases from J; bases unmatched to any gene: 5. The CDR3 covers 15 residues. Germline CDR1 is SQVTM and CDR2 is ANQGSEA. CDR3 in amino acids: CSVDPGTSGSNEQFF. The CDR3 bases are TGCAGCGTTGATCCCGGGACTAGCGGGAGTAATGAGCAGTTCTTC.

The rearrangement uses TRBV9 and TRBJ2-7; 8 bases match TRBD2. The CDR3 has 15 amino acids. V lost 1 base and J lost 2; bases outside the gene matches: 5. CDR1 and CDR2 from the germline V gene are SGDLS and YYNGEE. DNA of the CDR3: TGTGCCAGCAGCGTAACGGCGGGAGGTGCCTACGAGCAGTACTTC. It is translated as CASSVTAGGAYEQYF.

V and J are TRBV27 and TRBJ1-2; 7 bases match TRBD1. Per germline, CDR1 MNHEY and CDR2 SMNVEV (reference sequence). The CDR3 loop spans 16 amino acids. J was trimmed by 1 base and V by 8 bases; bases with no gene match: 13. CDR3: CASGELGDRFNYGYTF. The CDR3 nucleotides read TGTGCCAGCGGAGAACTCGGGGACAGATTTAACTATGGCTACACCTTC.

The chain joins TRBV7-9 to TRBJ2-3; 9 bases map to TRBD1. After removal of 5 bases from V and 2 bases from J, the junction contained 8 bases not matched to a gene. CDR1 SEHNR and CDR2 FQNEAQ come from the germline V gene (reference sequence). The length of the CDR3 is 16 residues. The chain's CDR3 is CASSKGTGKLTDTQYF. CDR3 coding DNA: TGTGCCAGCAGCAAAGGGACAGGGAAACTCACAGATACGCAGTATTTT.

This clone was detected a few times. This specimen includes other DNA sequences encoding the same CDR3. The CDR3 spells CASSTGVSGYTF. As DNA, the CDR3 is TGTGCCAGCAGCACAGGAGTCAGCGGCTACACCTTC. The chain carries TRBV27 and TRBJ1-2; TRBD1 might be the D (5 bases). Trimming left V 6 bases short and J 8 bases short, with 13 bases between. Per the germline V gene, CDR1 is MNHEY and CDR2 is SMNVEV (reference sequence). The length of the CDR3 is 12 residues.

V is TRBV28 and J is TRBJ2-3; 7 positions match TRBD2. Germline V gene sequence: CDR1 MDHEN, CDR2 SYDVKM. Germline trimming cut 4 bases from V and 3 bases from J; bases unmatched to any gene: 7. This CDR3 is 15 amino acids long. The CDR3, as DNA: TGTGCCAGCAGTTACCCGGGACTAAAGACAGATACGCAGTATTTT. It encodes CASSYPGLKTDTQYF.

The CDR3 loop reads CASSSTEKLFF. CDR3 in DNA: TGTGCCAGCAGTTCTACAGAAAAACTGTTTTTT. This chain links TRBV6-6 with TRBJ1-4, with D unresolved. Germline-derived CDR1 and CDR2 are MNHNY and SVGAGI (reference sequence). V was shortened by 4 bases and J by 8 bases, with 5 bases between the two germline ends. The CDR3 loop spans 11 amino acids.

The chain carries TRBV11-2 and TRBJ2-5, with TRBD2 matching over 8 bases. The CDR3 has 15 residues. Germline CDR1 and CDR2: SGHAT and FQNNGV. V trimming: 5 bases; J trimming: 5 bases; junction bases outside the gene matches: 10. The CDR3 DNA follows: TGTGCCAGCAGCCTCCCGGGACTAGTTGAGGAGACCCAGTACTTC. Translation: CASSLPGLVEETQYF.

This chain links TRBV11-2 with TRBJ2-7; weak D call: TRBD2 (5 bases). The germline V gene has CDR1 SGHAT and CDR2 FQNNGV. CDR3 length: 16 amino acids. V lost 5 bases, J lost 2 bases, and 19 bases lay in between. As DNA, the CDR3 is TGTGCCAGCAGCACCCACCCCGGGGAGACCGCCTACGAGCAGTACTTC. Amino acids: CASSTHPGETAYEQYF.

This chain uses TRBV13 with TRBJ2-2; maybe TRBD1 (6 bases). The CDR3 loop spans 16 amino acids. Per germline, CDR1 PRHDT and CDR2 FYEKMQ (reference sequence). Trimming stripped 5 bases from V and 6 bases from J, with 19 bases between. CDR3 coding DNA: TGTGCCAGCAGCCTGAGGACAGAGTTTAACTCCGGGGAGCTGTTTTTT. This translates into CASSLRTEFNSGELFF.

This clone was found once. The chain recombines TRBV14 with TRBJ2-7; 11 bases align to TRBD2. The germline CDR1 and CDR2 sequences are SGHDN and FVKESK. Trimming removed 0 bases from V and 6 bases from J; junction bases left unmatched: 4. The length of the CDR3 is 15 residues. The CDR3 reads CASSQDWLAGGEQYF. As DNA, the CDR3 is TGTGCCAGCAGCCAAGATTGGCTAGCGGGAGGCGAGCAGTACTTC.

The rearrangement joins TRBV28 to TRBJ2-1; TRBD2 aligns across 8 bases. Germline V gene sequence: CDR1 MDHEN, CDR2 SYDVKM. V gave up 6 bases and J gave up 10 bases; unmatched junction bases: 14. The length of the CDR3 is 15 residues. CDR3 nucleotides: TGTGCCAGCAGCTCATTGGGACTAGGGCTTGGCGAGCAGTTCTTC. Translation gives CASSSLGLGLGEQFF. Full variable domain (missing parts from reference TRBV28 and TRBJ2-1): DVKVTQSSRYLVKRTGEKVFLECVQDMDHENMFWYRQDPGLGLRLIYFSYDVKMKEKGDIPEGYSVSREKKERFSLILESASTNQTSMYLCASSSLGLGLGEQFFGPGTRLTVL.

V is TRBV7-9 and J is TRBJ2-7; a weak D match, TRBD1 (5 bases). The germline V and J ends were trimmed by 5 bases and 4 bases, with 12 bases remaining between them. Per the germline V gene, CDR1 is SEHNR and CDR2 is FQNEAQ (reference sequence). This CDR3 region has 13 residues. CDR3 protein: CASSAGHQYEQYF. CDR3 bases: TGTGCCAGCAGCGCCGGACATCAGTACGAGCAGTACTTC. Variable domain in full (rest from reference TRBV7-9 and TRBJ2-7): DTGVSQNPRHKITKRGQNVTFRCDPISEHNRLYWYRQTLGQGPEFLTYFQNEAQLEKSRLLSDRFSAERPKGSFSTLEIQRTEQGDSAMYLCASSAGHQYEQYFGPGTRLTVT.

The chain combines TRBV10-2 with TRBJ1-5; 10 bases agree with TRBD1. With 2 bases clipped from V and 3 bases from J, the junction kept 13 bases outside the gene matches. The germline CDR1 and CDR2 sequences are WSHSY and SAAADI. The CDR3 loop spans 19 amino acids. This CDR3 is CASSEIGTGVLKVNQPQHF. The CDR3 coding sequence is TGCGCCAGCAGTGAGATCGGGACAGGGGTTTTAAAGGTCAATCAGCCCCAGCATTTT.

The rearrangement links TRBV27 to TRBJ1-4, with D unclear. V lost 3 bases and J 8 bases, leaving 13 bases between the germline ends. This CDR3 is built from 14 residues. Germline V gene sequence: CDR1 MNHEY, CDR2 SMNVEV (reference sequence). The CDR3 nucleotides are TGTGCCAGCAGTTTTCAGGAAAGTGGCGAAAAACTGTTTTTT. It translates to CASSFQESGEKLFF.

V is TRBV19 and J is TRBJ1-1; possibly TRBD1 for D (6 bases). The CDR3 is 13 residues long. The ends were cut back, 4 bases at V and 0 bases at J, with 6 bases in the middle. In germline, CDR1 is LNHDA, CDR2 SQIVND (reference sequence). CDR3 protein: CASSKGVNTEAFF. CDR3 nucleotides: TGTGCCAGTAGTAAGGGGGTGAACACTGAAGCTTTCTTT. Supplemented by reference TRBV19 and TRBJ1-1, the full variable domain reads DGGITQSPKYLFRKEGQNVTLSCEQNLNHDAMYWYRQDPGQGLRLIYYSQIVNDFQKGDIAEGYSVSREKKESFPLTVTSAQKNPTAFYLCASSKGVNTEAFFGQGTRLTVV.

This chain links TRBV19 with TRBJ2-7, with D tentatively TRBD2 (6 bases). The CDR3 consists of 14 residues. V lost 3 bases and J 3 bases, leaving 12 bases between the germline ends. The germline gives CDR1 LNHDA, CDR2 SQIVND (reference sequence). The CDR3 nucleotides are TGTGCCAGTAGTATTGCCGGGAGCGGCTACGAGCAGTACTTC. Translated, it gives CASSIAGSGYEQYF. The entire variable domain, with the rest obtained from reference TRBV19 and TRBJ2-7, is as follows: DGGITQSPKYLFRKEGQNVTLSCEQNLNHDAMYWYRQDPGQGLRLIYYSQIVNDFQKGDIAEGYSVSREKKESFPLTVTSAQKNPTAFYLCASSIAGSGYEQYFGPGTRLTVT.

The chain has TRBV28 and TRBJ2-3; tentative D call: TRBD1 (6 bases). The V gene lost 2 bases and the J gene lost 6 bases, with 12 bases spanning the gap. Per germline, CDR1 MDHEN and CDR2 SYDVKM. The CDR3 spans 14 residues. The CDR3 protein is CASSLAQRGDTQYF. The CDR3 nucleotides are TGTGCCAGCAGTTTAGCACAGAGGGGGGATACGCAGTATTTT.

This sequence joins TRBV30 and TRBJ2-7, with unresolved D. Trimming left V 0 bases short and J 1 base short, with 10 bases between. The CDR3 runs to 14 residues. Germline CDR1 is GTSNPN and CDR2 is SVGIG (reference sequence). CDR3 sequence reads: CAWSVPVLSYEQYF. CDR3 in DNA: TGTGCCTGGAGTGTTCCAGTGCTATCCTACGAGCAGTACTTC.

The chain is built from TRBV5-4 and TRBJ2-2, with 7 bases aligning to TRBD1. The CDR3 is 14 amino acids. Trimming cost V 0 bases and J 6 bases; bases outside gene matches: 2. Germline values: CDR1 SGHNT, CDR2 YYREEE (reference sequence). The CDR3 loop reads CASSLGQGAGELFF. In DNA form, the CDR3 reads TGTGCCAGCAGCTTGGGACAGGGAGCCGGGGAGCTGTTTTTT.

A single count supports this clone. This chain uses TRBV9 with TRBJ2-1, with TRBD1 matching over 7 bases. V lost 8 bases to trimming and J lost 7 bases; unmatched junction nucleotides: 21. This CDR3 spans 17 amino acids. Germline assignment: CDR1 SGDLS and CDR2 YYNGEE. The CDR3 sequence is CARRPPRQGSSGNEQFF. The CDR3 DNA reads TGTGCCAGACGTCCGCCACGACAGGGTTCATCGGGAAATGAGCAGTTCTTC. The full variable domain, with the rest looked up from reference TRBV9 and TRBJ2-1, is DSGVTQTPKHLITATGQRVTLRCSPRSGDLSVYWYQQSLDQGLQFLIQYYNGEERAKGNILERFSAQQFPDLHSELNLSSLELGDSALYFCARRPPRQGSSGNEQFFGPGTRLTVL.

V gene TRBV7-9 combines with J gene TRBJ2-7; 10 bases align to TRBD1. Trimming at V came to 5 bases and at J to 5 bases, leaving 3 bases not matched to a gene. The CDR3 sequence is 13 residues long. The V gene's germline CDR1 is SEHNR and CDR2 FQNEAQ (reference sequence). CDR3 amino acids: CASSTGTGDEQYF. DNA of the CDR3: TGTGCCAGCAGCACCGGGACAGGGGACGAGCAGTACTTC. Combining the CDR3 with reference TRBV7-9 and TRBJ2-7 gives the whole variable domain DTGVSQNPRHKITKRGQNVTFRCDPISEHNRLYWYRQTLGQGPEFLTYFQNEAQLEKSRLLSDRFSAERPKGSFSTLEIQRTEQGDSAMYLCASSTGTGDEQYFGPGTRLTVT.

The CDR3: CASSELAGPNNEQYF. For the CDR3, the DNA is TGTGCCAGCAGTGAACTGGCGGGACCGAACAACGAGCAGTACTTC. The chain couples TRBV6-1 to TRBJ2-7; possible D gene TRBD2, 6 bases. The CDR3 extends over 15 amino acids. Trimming removed 2 bases from V and 5 bases from J, with 16 bases in between. Germline values: CDR1 MNHNS, CDR2 SASEGT.

The V gene is TRBV5-5, the J gene TRBJ2-7, with D perhaps given as TRBD1 or TRBD2 (5 bases each). Trimming pared 3 bases from V and 4 bases from J, leaving 17 bases between. This CDR3 is 15 amino acids long. Germline V gives CDR1 SGHKS, CDR2 YYEKEE (reference sequence). Written as DNA, the CDR3 is TGTGCCAGCAGCTGGCTATGGGGCGAGGGGTACGAGCAGTACTTC. Translation gives CASSWLWGEGYEQYF.

This rearrangement joins TRBV19 to TRBJ2-7, with 7 bases lining up with TRBD2. CDR3 length equals 16 residues. V gave up 0 bases and J gave up 5 bases; unmatched junction bases: 10. The germline V gene encodes CDR1 LNHDA and CDR2 SQIVND (reference sequence). The CDR3 nucleotides are TGTGCCAGTAGTATAGACCCGCCGCGGGAGATAGACGAGCAGTACTTC. Amino acids: CASSIDPPREIDEQYF. The full variable domain, with the rest looked up from reference TRBV19 and TRBJ2-7, is DGGITQSPKYLFRKEGQNVTLSCEQNLNHDAMYWYRQDPGQGLRLIYYSQIVNDFQKGDIAEGYSVSREKKESFPLTVTSAQKNPTAFYLCASSIDPPREIDEQYFGPGTRLTVT.

V and J are TRBV29-1 and TRBJ2-5; possible D gene TRBD1, 6 bases. Trimming stripped 0 bases from V and 5 bases from J, with 16 bases between. This CDR3 has 15 residues. The germline CDR1 and CDR2 sequences are SQVTM and ANQGSEA. CDR3 in DNA: TGCAGCGTTGAAGATCGAAGGCCAGGGGAGGAGACCCAGTACTTC. This encodes CSVEDRRPGEETQYF.